Shown below are 2 T cell receptor beta chains from a single sample sequenced in a study of T-cell memory formation after mild COVID-19. TCRdb analysed the 5' RACE reads with MiXCR anew, one entry per CDR3 protein. The sample carries about 140,000 distinct CDR3 sequences, under 7% recorded once. Sequenced sample: PBMCs or a T cell subset sorted from them (not recorded which). The receptors were sampled from an adult woman who had mild COVID-19 (a few samples of this study predate the infection). Cell type and time point are not known.

This sequence joins TRBV6-5 and TRBJ2-7; TRBD2 matches 14 bases. The CDR3 sequence is 17 residues long. Trimming removed 5 bases from V and 5 bases from J; junction bases left unmatched: 11. From germline, CDR1 is MNHEY and CDR2 SVGAGI. This CDR3 is CASSTQKTSGRVNEQYF. For the CDR3, the DNA is TGTGCCAGCAGTACGCAGAAGACTAGCGGGAGGGTGAACGAGCAGTACTTC.

In its sample, this clonotype was seen many times. The chain carries TRBV10-3 and TRBJ2-7, with a weak D call TRBD2 (6 bases). The CDR3 has 14 amino acids. V was cut by 3 bases and J by 3 bases, with 12 bases left in between. The V gene's germline CDR1 is ENHRY and CDR2 SYGVKD. The CDR3 is CAISEGDLYYEQYF. In DNA, the CDR3 is TGTGCCATCAGTGAAGGGGACTTATACTACGAGCAGTACTTC.